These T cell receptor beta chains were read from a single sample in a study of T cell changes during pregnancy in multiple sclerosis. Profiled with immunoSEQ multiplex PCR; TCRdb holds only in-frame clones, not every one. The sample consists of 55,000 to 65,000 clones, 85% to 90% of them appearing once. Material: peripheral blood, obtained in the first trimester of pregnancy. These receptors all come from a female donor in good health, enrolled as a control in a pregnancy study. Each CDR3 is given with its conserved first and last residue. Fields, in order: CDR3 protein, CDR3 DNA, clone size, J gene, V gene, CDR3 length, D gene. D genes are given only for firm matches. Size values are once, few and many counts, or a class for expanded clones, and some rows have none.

CDR3: CASGFRGQGQETQYF; DNA: TGTGCCAGCGGATTCAGGGGGCAGGGTCAAGAGACCCAGTACTTC; size: NA; J: TRBJ2-5; V: TRBV2; length: 15; D: TRBD1
CDR3: CASSRATPRGETQYF; DNA: TGTGCCAGCAGCCGGGCTACCCCTAGGGGAGAGACCCAGTACTTC; size: NA; J: TRBJ2-5; V: TRBV7-2; length: 15; D: NA
CDR3: CASSGPTTGGNEQYF; DNA: TGTGCCAGCTCAGGCCCCACCACAGGGGGCAACGAGCAGTACTTC; size: NA; J: TRBJ2-7; V: TRBV19; length: 15; D: TRBD1
CDR3: CASSQVSNEKLFF; DNA: TGCGCCAGCAGCCAAGTCAGTAATGAAAAACTGTTTTTT; size: NA; J: TRBJ1-4; V: TRBV4-3; length: 13; D: NA
CDR3: CASSLVRGEELFF; DNA: TGTGCCAGCAGCTTGGTCAGGGGCGAAGAACTGTTTTTT; size: NA; J: TRBJ1-4; V: TRBV5-6; length: 13; D: NA
CDR3: CASRKNQGMAYGYTF; DNA: TGTGCCAGCAGGAAGAACCAGGGTATGGCCTATGGCTACACCTTC; size: NA; J: TRBJ1-2; V: TRBV7-2; length: 15; D: NA
CDR3: CASSTTGGSNYGYTF; DNA: TGTGCCAGCAGTACCACGGGGGGGTCTAACTATGGCTACACCTTC; size: NA; J: TRBJ1-2; V: TRBV27; length: 15; D: NA
CDR3: CASSQFQGTGAINQPQHF; DNA: TGCGCCAGCAGCCAATTTCAGGGGACAGGGGCGATCAATCAGCCCCAGCATTTT; size: NA; J: TRBJ1-5; V: TRBV4-1; length: 18; D: TRBD1
CDR3: CATSRESGSIGGNTIYF; DNA: TGTGCCACCAGCAGAGAGTCAGGGTCGATTGGGGGAAACACCATATATTTT; size: NA; J: TRBJ1-3; V: TRBV15; length: 17; D: NA
CDR3: CASSGTGVDGELFF; DNA: TGTGCCAGCAGCGGGACAGGGGTGGACGGGGAGCTGTTTTTT; size: NA; J: TRBJ2-2; V: TRBV2; length: 14; D: TRBD1
CDR3: CASSSQTTVTPYGYTF; DNA: TGTGCCAGCAGCTCGCAGACTACTGTTACTCCCTATGGCTACACCTTC; size: once; J: TRBJ1-2; V: TRBV7-9; length: 16; D: NA
CDR3: CASSLGNRGRPGELFF; DNA: TGTGCCAGCAGCCTAGGGAACAGGGGGCGCCCCGGGGAGCTGTTTTTT; size: NA; J: TRBJ2-2; V: TRBV9; length: 16; D: TRBD1
CDR3: CASSLGQSYEQYF; DNA: TGTGCCAGCAGCTTGGGACAGTCCTACGAGCAGTACTTC; size: NA; J: TRBJ2-7; V: TRBV5-8; length: 13; D: NA
CDR3: CASKSTVDTEAFF; DNA: TGCGCCAGCAAAAGTACAGTCGACACTGAAGCTTTCTTT; size: NA; J: TRBJ1-1; V: TRBV5-1; length: 13; D: NA
CDR3: CASSQENSPYEQYF; DNA: TGCGCCAGCAGCCAAGAAAACAGCCCCTACGAGCAGTACTTC; size: once; J: TRBJ2-7; V: TRBV4-3; length: 14; D: NA
CDR3: CASSSLDRVPPDEQYF; DNA: TGTGCCAGCAGTTCCTTGGACAGGGTTCCCCCCGACGAGCAGTACTTC; size: NA; J: TRBJ2-7; V: TRBV6-6; length: 16; D: TRBD1
CDR3: CASSQSGVGGKEQFF; DNA: TGTGCCAGCAGCCAGAGCGGGGTCGGTGGAAAAGAGCAGTTCTTC; size: NA; J: TRBJ2-1; V: TRBV4-2; length: 15; D: TRBD2
CDR3: CASSLAFGGSPLHF; DNA: TGTGCCAGCAGCTTAGCCTTCGGGGGTTCACCCCTCCACTTT; size: once; J: TRBJ1-6; V: TRBV7-2; length: 14; D: NA
CDR3: CASSQEPGLAGGQGEQFF; DNA: TGCGCCAGCAGCCAAGAACCGGGGCTAGCGGGGGGGCAGGGTGAGCAGTTCTTC; size: NA; J: TRBJ2-1; V: TRBV4-3; length: 18; D: TRBD2